This entry lists 15 T cell receptor beta chains sequenced from one sample in a study of identical twins' blood T cells. In TCRdb, the 5' RACE reads were re-called with MiXCR into one record per CDR3 protein. The data contain around 380,000 distinct CDR3 sequences, approximately 30% of them singletons. The sample was PBMCs. The source is a woman aged 18 to 55 in good health.

This clonotype was detected many times. The chain combines TRBV7-8 with TRBJ2-7, with TRBD1 matching 7 bases. The CDR3 runs to 19 residues. Germline lookup yields CDR1 SGHVS and CDR2 FQNEAQ. After removal of 1 base from V and 0 bases from J, the junction contained 15 bases not matched to a gene. The CDR3 DNA sequence: TGTGCCAGCAGCTTAGAGGTCGGGGAGTTTCGGGACAGCTCCTACGAGCAGTACTTC. Translated, it gives CASSLEVGEFRDSSYEQYF.

In its sample, this clonotype was seen many times. This sequence joins TRBV14 and TRBJ1-1; no clear D gene. V lost 5 bases, J lost 0 bases, and 16 bases lay in between. Germline CDR1 is SGHDN and CDR2 is FVKESK. The CDR3 extends over 16 amino acids. The DNA of the CDR3 is TGTGCCAGCAGCGATTTAAGGCAGCCCCTGAACACTGAAGCTTTCTTT. Its protein product is CASSDLRQPLNTEAFF.

V gene TRBV28 combines with J gene TRBJ1-2; weak D call: TRBD1 (5 bases). This CDR3 comprises 11 residues. CDR1 MDHEN and CDR2 SYDVKM come from the germline V gene. The V and J ends lost 8 bases and 8 bases respectively, with 12 bases between them. The CDR3 nucleotides are TGTGCCAGCGGCCGAAGGGGAGGCTACACCTTC. The encoded protein is CASGRRGGYTF.

A word on this clonotype: This may arise from a read error, as a much more abundant clone is one base away. The chain has TRBV9 and TRBJ1-5; no clear D gene. Germline V gene sequence: CDR1 SGDLS, CDR2 YYNGEE. The CDR3 is 13 residues long. CDR3 loop: CASSPGSNQPQNF. CDR3 in DNA: TGTGCCAGCAGTCCAGGCAGCAATCAGCCCCAGAATTTT.

This clonotype showed up just a few times. The CDR3 coding sequence is TGTGCCAGCAGGGACCGAGACAATCAGCCCCAGCATTTT. Its translation is CASRDRDNQPQHF. V is TRBV6-5 and J is TRBJ1-5; D gene ambiguous. V was trimmed by 6 bases and J by 3 bases, leaving 9 bases between them. CDR3 size: 13 residues. From germline, CDR1 is MNHEY and CDR2 SVGAGI.

This clonotype was observed at least ten times. The rearrangement joins TRBV21-1 to TRBJ1-5; the D call TRBD1 from the table was never checked on the DNA. TRBV21-1 is a listed pseudogene. This CDR3 spans 16 amino acids. CDR3 in DNA: TGTGCCAGCAGCACCCAAGACAGGGGTAGCAATCAGCCCCAGCATTTT. Its protein is CASSTQDRGSNQPQHF.

This rearrangement joins TRBV19 to TRBJ1-2, with D tentatively TRBD1 (5 bases). This CDR3 has 14 residues. V was clipped by 3 bases and J by 0 bases, with 8 bases between them. From germline, CDR1 is LNHDA and CDR2 SQIVND (reference sequence). The CDR3 DNA is TGTGCCAGTAGTATCGACAGAGCTAACTATGGCTACACCTTC. Translation gives CASSIDRANYGYTF.

V is TRBV29-1 and J is TRBJ2-7; TRBD1 matches at 12 bases. Germline CDR1 and CDR2: SQVTM and ANQGSEA. V gave up 7 bases and J gave up 5 bases; unmatched junction bases: 9. This CDR3 comprises 14 residues. DNA for the CDR3: TGCAGCGCTAAGACCGGGACAGGGGGCAACGAGCAGTACTTC. Protein: CSAKTGTGGNEQYF.

This clonotype was detected only a few times. The V gene is TRBV4-3, the J gene TRBJ2-1; D unclear. There are 14 residues in the CDR3. The V gene lost 1 base and the J gene lost 6 bases, with 10 bases spanning the gap. Germline V gives CDR1 LGHNA, CDR2 YSLEER. The CDR3 DNA reads as TGCGCCAGCAGCCAAGCCCGTATTGGCAATGAGCAGTTCTTC. Translation gives CASSQARIGNEQFF.

This clonotype was observed a handful of times. The chain couples TRBV12-3 or TRBV12-4 to TRBJ1-1; D possibly corresponds to TRBD1 (6 bases). Trimming took 3 bases from V and 2 from J, leaving 13 bases between them. The CDR3 is 15 amino acids. CDR3 sequence (DNA): TGTGCCAGCAGTTTCTACAGGGTACCTAACACTGAAGCTTTCTTT. It is translated as CASSFYRVPNTEAFF.

A few counts support this clonotype. The V call is TRBV29-1, the J call TRBJ1-1; D is ambiguous. Between the trimmed V and J ends, which lost 6 bases and 6 bases, there was a span of 20 bases. The CDR3 sequence is 14 residues long. The germline V gene has CDR1 SQVTM and CDR2 ANQGSEA. In nucleotides, the CDR3 is TGCAGCGTGATAACGTTAGGGAGGGAAGCTGAAGCTTTCTTT. It translates to CSVITLGREAEAFF.

The sample holds one count of this clonotype. Since a much larger clone is just one base distant, this may be a read error. The chain joins TRBV19 to TRBJ2-1, with 11 bases lining up with TRBD2. CDR1 and CDR2 from the germline V gene are LNHDA and SQIVND (reference sequence). V was clipped by 6 bases and J by 5 bases; unmatched bases: 6. The CDR3 runs 15 residues. The DNA of the CDR3 is TGTGCCAGTAGCTTAGCGGGAGGGTGCCACAATGAGCAGTTCTTC. Translating it yields CASSLAGGCHNEQFF.

The chain recombines TRBV28 with TRBJ1-1, with TRBD1 identical over 7 bases. Unmatched junction bases numbered 6, after V lost 5 bases and J lost 12 bases. The CDR3 is 11 amino acids. Germline CDR1 is MDHEN and CDR2 is SYDVKM. CDR3 loop: CASSAGTVTFF. In DNA, the CDR3 is TGTGCCAGCAGTGCCGGGACAGTCACTTTCTTT.

The V and J genes are TRBV25-1 and TRBJ1-1; D gene uncertain. Per the germline V gene, CDR1 is MGHDK and CDR2 is SYGVNS. The CDR3 runs 12 residues. Trimming took off 1 base at V and 12 bases at J, with 12 bases between the two ends. In nucleotides, the CDR3 is TGTGCCAGCAGTGAATCCCCTGGGGAATCTTTCTTT. Translation gives CASSESPGESFF.

On this clonotype itself: This may be a read error: a much more frequent sequence differs by one nucleotide. V usage is TRBV20-1 and J usage is TRBJ1-1; no clear D. The V gene's germline CDR1 is DFQATT and CDR2 SNEGSKA (reference sequence). The CDR3 is 13 amino acids. The CDR3 sequence is CSASGHPNAEAFF. The CDR3 DNA is TGCAGTGCTAGCGGCCACCCGAACGCTGAAGCTTTCTTT.